The clone carrying this TCR beta chain was seen repeatedly, ten times or more. Germline V CDR1 and CDR2: LNHNV, YYDKDF (reference sequence). V was trimmed by 0 bases and J by 7 bases, leaving 12 bases between them. The CDR3 has 14 amino acids. TCRdb reprocessed the RT-PCR reads via MiXCR and lists one record per CDR3 protein. The table has more than 150,000 distinct CDR3 sequences, 24% seen once. These data originate in a study of patients and donors after allogeneic stem cell transplantation. The sample was blood, either unsorted or a sorted T cell fraction (not recorded which). The chain links TRBV15 to TRBJ1-2, with D uncertain. The source of this sequence is a human donor who was either an allogeneic HSCT recipient or a stem cell or donor lymphocyte infusion donor (not recorded which). It is not recorded whose cells these are; they may come from a transplant donor. The CDR3 here is CATSRDVRVGGYTF. The CDR3 coding sequence is TGTGCCACCAGCAGAGATGTAAGGGTAGGTGGCTACACCTTC.